This T cell receptor (beta chain) appears in the sequencing data of a study of vaccination and CD4 T cells after COVID-19. Study background: Participants got two doses of BNT162b2 or mRNA-1273 vaccine.

The study's findings and limits: Median SARS-CoV-2-reactive clonotype numbers rose nonsignificantly, about 21 to 38.

To note about this clonotype: Its target is not known.

Scientists ran DNA taken from cultured CD4+ T cells through the Oncomine TCR Beta short-read assay for sequencing. Genomic DNA was isolated from cultured CD4+ T cells. MiXCR, run by TCRdb on the PCR reads, gives a single entry per CDR3 protein. The data contain about 13,000 distinct CDR3 sequences, 75% to 80% of them singletons. CDR1 is SEHNR and CDR2 is FQNEAQ in the germline V gene (reference sequence). Trimming at V came to 5 bases and at J to 4 bases, leaving 4 bases not matched to a gene. The CDR3 totals 15 residues. Treatment reported: roughly ten-day PBMC culture with coronavirus spike peptide pools or control peptides (ViraFEST assay). Researchers reported culturing two million PBMCs per well with approximately 9.6 IU/ml IL-2 and 8 to 10 ug/ml peptide pools.

The sequencing sample was made of CD4+ T cells from blood, cultured in vitro. The chain has TRBV7-9 and TRBJ2-1; 11 bases agree with TRBD1. The receptor was isolated from a human donor who had recovered from COVID-19. The CDR3 protein is CASSKGTGGYNEQFF. CDR3 DNA: TGTGCCAGCAGCAAGGGGACAGGGGGTTACAATGAGCAGTTCTTC.